These T cell receptor beta chains were read from a single sample in a study of cytomegalovirus exposure and HLA in healthy donors. The data were produced by immunoSEQ multiplex PCR, yet TCRdb's version contains in-frame clones alone and is incomplete. The data hold around 73,000 clones, with approximately 90% observed a single time. Material for sequencing was PBMCs. These receptors were taken from a woman under 30 in good health and CMV-seropositive. Both conserved end residues are part of each CDR3.

J: TRBJ2-2; V: TRBV10-3; CDR3: CAISESPSGNTGELFF
J: TRBJ2-1; V: TRBV6-4; CDR3: CASSEREGNEQFF
J: TRBJ1-1; V: TRBV9; CDR3: CASSNRDRNTEAFF
J: TRBJ2-1; V: TRBV6-4; CDR3: CASSDSVGEQFF
J: TRBJ1-1; V: TRBV21-1; CDR3: CASSENRYTEAFF
J: TRBJ2-5; V: TRBV6-5; CDR3: CASSRELLLETQYF
J: TRBJ2-3; V: TRBV5-1; CDR3: CASSDSGGASDTQYF
J: TRBJ2-1; V: TRBV21-1; CDR3: CASSKEEREVNLNEQFF
J: TRBJ2-7; V: TRBV5-1; CDR3: CASSLDGAPNEQYF
J: TRBJ2-7; V: TRBV7-9; CDR3: CASSPPRGLYEQYF
J: TRBJ2-3; V: TRBV19; CDR3: CASSGPGRDTQYF
J: TRBJ1-2; V: TRBV5-1; CDR3: CASSLASGKGYGYTF
J: TRBJ2-5; V: TRBV5-6; CDR3: CASSQGTGKETQYF
J: TRBJ2-7; V: TRBV4-1; CDR3: CASSQVRQGQQYF
J: TRBJ2-7; V: TRBV25-1; CDR3: CASSELAGPRGVRYF
J: TRBJ2-2; V: TRBV4-3; CDR3: CASSQEPSGGAGELFF
J: TRBJ2-1; V: TRBV10-3; CDR3: CAISEFKRVKDNEQFF
J: TRBJ2-7; V: TRBV10-3; CDR3: CAISVPQGAHYEQYF
J: TRBJ2-3; V: TRBV15; CDR3: CATSRGAGGTDTQYF
J: TRBJ1-6; V: TRBV19; CDR3: CASSPTLGGYNSPLHF
J: TRBJ2-7; V: TRBV25-1; CDR3: CASSSDNPAGTGAYEQYF
J: TRBJ2-2; V: TRBV19; CDR3: CAISSGRGELFF
J: TRBJ2-7; V: TRBV23-1; CDR3: CASSCRDSPIAHEQYF
J: TRBJ1-3; V: TRBV7-9; CDR3: CASSSMGASGNTIYF
J: TRBJ1-5; V: TRBV27; CDR3: CASSFGGQGQPQHF
J: TRBJ2-2; V: TRBV27; CDR3: CATKTGGAGLPNTGELFF
J: TRBJ1-2; V: TRBV27; CDR3: CASSPGQGLYGYTF
J: TRBJ2-7; V: TRBV11-3; CDR3: CASSLGSGYEQYF
J: TRBJ1-2; V: TRBV4-1; CDR3: CASSPRGGGYGYTF
J: TRBJ2-1; V: TRBV7-9; CDR3: CASSLTGDNEQFF
J: TRBJ2-3; V: TRBV10-1; CDR3: CASSEGLAGPDTQYF
J: TRBJ1-2; V: TRBV10-3; CDR3: CAISSGQVINYGYTF
J: TRBJ1-1; V: TRBV7-2; CDR3: CASSLVERAEAFF
J: TRBJ2-4; V: TRBV4-1; CDR3: CASSQGAGMANIQYF
J: TRBJ1-1; V: TRBV11-2; CDR3: CASSYRDEEHNTEAFF
J: TRBJ2-1; V: TRBV27; CDR3: CASSPGLANPRGQFF
J: TRBJ2-2; V: TRBV2; CDR3: CASSLEAGPGELFF
J: TRBJ1-5; V: TRBV28; CDR3: CASSQQGQGPTLPQHF
J: TRBJ1-3; V: TRBV20-1; CDR3: CSAVRGRAIYF
J: TRBJ2-1; V: TRBV18; CDR3: CASSLGTGNYNEQFF
J: TRBJ1-3; V: TRBV9; CDR3: CASSASRDRAHLNSGNTIYF
J: TRBJ2-7; V: TRBV5-1; CDR3: CASSGGLAGAGEQYF
J: TRBJ2-1; V: TRBV29-1; CDR3: CSVSGGAVLDEQFF
J: TRBJ1-6; V: TRBV6-6; CDR3: CASRAGQNNSPLHF
J: TRBJ1-6; V: TRBV9; CDR3: CASSVGQINSPLHF
J: TRBJ1-2; V: TRBV4-1; CDR3: CASSQDYQGLGAYGYTF
J: TRBJ2-7; V: TRBV15; CDR3: CATSRDRGGNYEQYF
J: TRBJ2-7; V: TRBV7-2; CDR3: CASSLLPVSAYEQYF